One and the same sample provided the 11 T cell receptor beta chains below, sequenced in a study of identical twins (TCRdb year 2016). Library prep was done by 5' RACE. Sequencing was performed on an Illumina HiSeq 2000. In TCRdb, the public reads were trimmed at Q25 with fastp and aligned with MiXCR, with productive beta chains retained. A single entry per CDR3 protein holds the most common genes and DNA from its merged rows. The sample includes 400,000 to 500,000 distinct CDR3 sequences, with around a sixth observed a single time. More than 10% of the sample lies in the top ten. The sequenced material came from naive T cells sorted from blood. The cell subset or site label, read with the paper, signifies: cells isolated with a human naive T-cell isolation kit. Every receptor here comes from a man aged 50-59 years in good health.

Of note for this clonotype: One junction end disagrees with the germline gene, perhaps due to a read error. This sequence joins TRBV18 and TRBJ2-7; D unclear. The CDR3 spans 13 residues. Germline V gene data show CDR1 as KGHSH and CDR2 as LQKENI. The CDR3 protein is CASSPGVGLNTDF. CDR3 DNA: TGTGCCAGCTCACCTGGGGTCGGATTGAACACAGACTTC.

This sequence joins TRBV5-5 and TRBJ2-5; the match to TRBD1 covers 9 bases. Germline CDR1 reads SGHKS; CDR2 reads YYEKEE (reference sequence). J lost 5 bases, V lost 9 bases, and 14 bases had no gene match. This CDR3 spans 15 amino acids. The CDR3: CANKLSPGQGETQYF. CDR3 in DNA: TGTGCCAACAAACTTTCTCCCGGACAGGGGGAGACCCAGTACTTC.

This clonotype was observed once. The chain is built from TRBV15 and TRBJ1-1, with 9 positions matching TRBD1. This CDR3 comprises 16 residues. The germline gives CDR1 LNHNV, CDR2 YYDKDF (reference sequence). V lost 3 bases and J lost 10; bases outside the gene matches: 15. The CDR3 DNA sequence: TGTGCCACCAGCAGGGGAAGCCAGACAGGGGGTATTCGAGCTTTCTTT. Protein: CATSRGSQTGGIRAFF.

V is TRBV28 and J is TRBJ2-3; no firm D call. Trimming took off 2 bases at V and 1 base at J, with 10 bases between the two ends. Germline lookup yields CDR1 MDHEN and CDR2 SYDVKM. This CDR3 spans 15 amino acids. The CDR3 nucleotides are TGTGCCAGCAGTTTAGCTGGCTTCCGCACAGATACGCAGTATTTT. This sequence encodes CASSLAGFRTDTQYF.

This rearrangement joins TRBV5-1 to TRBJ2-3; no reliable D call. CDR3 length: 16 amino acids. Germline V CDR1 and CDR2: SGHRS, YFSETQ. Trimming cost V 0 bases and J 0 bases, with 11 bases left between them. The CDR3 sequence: CASSLAVADSTDTQYF. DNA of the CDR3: TGCGCCAGCAGCTTGGCAGTAGCAGATAGCACAGATACGCAGTATTTT. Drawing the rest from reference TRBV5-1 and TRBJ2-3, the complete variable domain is KAGVTQTPRYLIKTRGQQVTLSCSPISGHRSVSWYQQTPGQGLQFLFEYFSETQRNKGNFPGRFSGRQFSNSRSEMNVSTLELGDSALYLCASSLAVADSTDTQYFGPGTRLTVL.

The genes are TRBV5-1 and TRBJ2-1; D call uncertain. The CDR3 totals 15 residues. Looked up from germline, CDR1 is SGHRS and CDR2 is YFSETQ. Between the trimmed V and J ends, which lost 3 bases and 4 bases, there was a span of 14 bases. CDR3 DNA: TGCGCCAGCAGCTCCTGGGCGGCGGAGTACAATGAGCAGTTCTTC. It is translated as CASSSWAAEYNEQFF. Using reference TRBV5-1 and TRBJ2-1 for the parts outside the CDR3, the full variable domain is KAGVTQTPRYLIKTRGQQVTLSCSPISGHRSVSWYQQTPGQGLQFLFEYFSETQRNKGNFPGRFSGRQFSNSRSEMNVSTLELGDSALYLCASSSWAAEYNEQFFGPGTRLTVL.

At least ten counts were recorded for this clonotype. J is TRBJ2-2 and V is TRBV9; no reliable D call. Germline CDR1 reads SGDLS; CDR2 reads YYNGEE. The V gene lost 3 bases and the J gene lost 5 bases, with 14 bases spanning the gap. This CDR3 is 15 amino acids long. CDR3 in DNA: TGTGCCAGCAGCGCCGGACCGGCTAGGACCGGGGAGCTGTTTTTT. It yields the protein CASSAGPARTGELFF.

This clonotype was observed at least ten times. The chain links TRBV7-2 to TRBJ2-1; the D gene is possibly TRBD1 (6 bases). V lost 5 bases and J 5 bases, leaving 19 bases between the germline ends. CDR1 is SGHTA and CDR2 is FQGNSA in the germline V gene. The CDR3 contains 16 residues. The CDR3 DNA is TGTGCCAGCAGCCCTAGTAGGGACAATTGGGACAATGAGCAGTTCTTC. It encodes CASSPSRDNWDNEQFF.

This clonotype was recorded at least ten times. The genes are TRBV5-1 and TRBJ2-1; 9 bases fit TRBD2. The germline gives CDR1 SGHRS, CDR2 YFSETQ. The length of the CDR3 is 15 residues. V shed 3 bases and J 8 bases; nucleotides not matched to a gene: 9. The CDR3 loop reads CASSSGLAQFYEQFF. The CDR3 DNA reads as TGCGCCAGCAGCTCGGGACTAGCTCAATTCTATGAGCAGTTCTTC.

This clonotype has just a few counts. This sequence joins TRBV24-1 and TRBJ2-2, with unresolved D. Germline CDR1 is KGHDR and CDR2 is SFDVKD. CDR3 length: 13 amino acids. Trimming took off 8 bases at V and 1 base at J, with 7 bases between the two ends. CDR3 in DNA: TGTGCCACCACATGGGGGAACACCGGGGAGCTGTTTTTT. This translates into CATTWGNTGELFF.

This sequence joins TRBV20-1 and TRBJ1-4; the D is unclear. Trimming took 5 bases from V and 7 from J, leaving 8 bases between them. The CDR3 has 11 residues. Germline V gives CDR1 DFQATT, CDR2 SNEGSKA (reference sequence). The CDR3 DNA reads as TGCAGTGCTCGGACGGGTGAAAAACTGTTTTTT. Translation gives CSARTGEKLFF.